Listed below are T cell receptor beta chains from one sample, sequenced in a study of blood T cell repertoires in COVID-19. Libraries were prepared by immunoSEQ multiplex PCR; TCRdb keeps only in-frame clonotypes and omits some of them. The table lists some 230,000 clones, approximately 78% of them singletons. Sample: peripheral blood. These receptor sequences come from an elderly woman with COVID-19, enrolled during active disease. CDR3s leave out the opening cysteine and the closing phenylalanine or tryptophan.

>TRBV28
ASTTDRGLGYT
>TRBV3-1/TRBV3-2
ASSQLSGELF
>TRBV5-1
ASSNRQSTSNSPLH
>TRBV28
ASSLGQFNQPQH
>TRBV19
ASSQGVGQPQH
>TRBV18
ASSPPAQGAIEAF
>TRBV7-3
ASSLSRNTEAF
>TRBV10-3
AIRNGQNYGYT
>TRBV28
ASRETGSNYGYT
>TRBV27
ASSPPSGLAGRQY
>TRBV7-9
ASSPQGAGELF
>TRBV5-1
ASSRSGGLYNEQF
>TRBV2
ASSEGQGTGYT
>TRBV12-3/TRBV12-4
ASSKGVIDEQY
>TRBV19
ASTDGGAGAEKLF
>TRBV4-1
ASSQGPWGPGAKNIQY
>TRBV10-2
ASSERRQSGVSPLH
>TRBV19
ASSTKGVRRDEQY
>TRBV29-1
SVVRGDTEAF
>TRBV7-9
ASSPVGTGNYNEQF
>TRBV15
ATSTPSGSRKTQY
>TRBV4-1
ASSLRDRGGIRSDTQY
>TRBV6-5
ASTWQTGANSPLH
>TRBV4-1
ASSRSTGVGNQPQH
>TRBV7-9
ASSRTGGLSPLH
>TRBV5-1
ASSDLGDTQY
>TRBV3-1/TRBV3-2
ASSPGTGVLEKLF
>TRBV6-6
ASSYGSGRPEAF
>TRBV6-6
ASTPGTDTQY
>TRBV3-1/TRBV3-2
ASTRGLLPDTQY
>TRBV5-8
ASSFIPGTTNYGYT
>TRBV20-1
SASRNEKLF